A selection of T cell receptor beta chains follows, all from one sample in a study of CD8+ T cells in alopecia areata. Clones were read by immunoSEQ multiplex PCR, and TCRdb kept only the in-frame ones, dropping some. The data show some 160,000 clones, around two thirds seen once. Sequenced material: CD8+ T cells sorted from blood. The receptor source for this set is a human donor in good health. Each CDR3 is given with its conserved first and last residue. A D gene is named only where the DNA matches it firmly. Rows may omit the clone size; those that give it use once, few, many or a size class.

CDR3 DNA	CDR3 protein	CDR3 length	clone size	D gene	V gene	J gene
TGTGCCAGCAGGCAGGGTCCGGGTAGCTATGGCTACACCTTC	CASRQGPGSYGYTF	14	.	.	TRBV6-5	TRBJ1-2
TGCAGCGTTGGGAGCTCCTACGAGCAGTACTTC	CSVGSSYEQYF	11	.	.	TRBV29-1	TRBJ2-7
TGTGCCAGTAGTATAGTGGCGGGATCCTACAATGAGCAGTTCTTC	CASSIVAGSYNEQFF	15	.	.	TRBV19	TRBJ2-1
TGTGCCAGCAGCCTCGACGGAGAGCAGTTCTTC	CASSLDGEQFF	11	.	.	TRBV7-2	TRBJ2-1
TGTGCCAGCAGCTTCGGCGCAACGTTACGAGAGCAGTTCTTC	CASSFGATLREQFF	14	once	.	TRBV13	TRBJ2-1
TGCAGTGCTAGGAGGAGCTATGGCTACACCTTC	CSARRSYGYTF	11	.	.	TRBV20-1	TRBJ1-2
TGTGCCAGCAGCTCCGGGAGGACGAGATGGGGAGAGACCCAGTACTTC	CASSSGRTRWGETQYF	16	.	TRBD2	TRBV5-6	TRBJ2-5
TGTGCCAGCAGTTACGGGGATACGCAGTATTTT	CASSYGDTQYF	11	few	.	TRBV6-6	TRBJ2-3
TGTGCCAGCAGTCCCATCGAAACAGCTAACTATGGCTACACCTTC	CASSPIETANYGYTF	15	few	.	TRBV28	TRBJ1-2
TGCGCCAGCAGCCAAGTTAGGTACGATGGCTACACCTTC	CASSQVRYDGYTF	13	.	.	TRBV4-1	TRBJ1-2
TGCAGCGTTGAAGCGATCCCCCGGGGGTCGGACCGAGGGGATACGCAGTATTTT	CSVEAIPRGSDRGDTQYF	18	few	.	TRBV29-1	TRBJ2-3
TGTGCCAGCAGTTTTACATCGGGAGCCCAGCATTTT	CASSFTSGAQHF	12	.	.	TRBV27	TRBJ1-5
TGTGCCAGCAGGGATGATCCCAAGGCACACTTC	CASRDDPKAHF	11	.	.	TRBV2	TRBJ2-7
TGCAGTGCTAGGGCGGGGTACGAGCAGTACTTC	CSARAGYEQYF	11	.	.	TRBV20-1	TRBJ2-7
TGCGCCAGCAGCTTCTATGGGACATTCGGGGGCGAGCAGTACTTC	CASSFYGTFGGEQYF	15	.	.	TRBV5-1	TRBJ2-7
TGTGCCAGCAGTTACCGCGGGGACGAGCAGTACTTC	CASSYRGDEQYF	12	.	.	TRBV25-1	TRBJ2-7
TGTGCCAGCAGCCAAGGAGCCTACGGTCCCAATGAGCAGTTCTTC	CASSQGAYGPNEQFF	15	.	.	TRBV4-2	TRBJ2-1
TGCAGCGTTGTAGCTGGGGCCAACGTCCTGACTTTC	CSVVAGANVLTF	12	few	.	TRBV29-1	TRBJ2-6
TGTGCCAGCAGTAATTCTATAGCGGGAGGCTACGAGCAGTACTTC	CASSNSIAGGYEQYF	15	few	TRBD2	TRBV6-5	TRBJ2-7
TGTGCCAGCGGAGCGGCGCCCTACAATGAGCAGTTCTTC	CASGAAPYNEQFF	13	.	.	TRBV28	TRBJ2-1
TGTGCCAGCTCACCACAGACGCGGGCCTACTCCTACGAGCAGTACTTC	CASSPQTRAYSYEQYF	16	many	.	TRBV18	TRBJ2-7
TGTGCCAGCAGCTTGGGGTGGACCGGGGAGCTGTTTTTT	CASSLGWTGELFF	13	.	.	TRBV7-9	TRBJ2-2
TGCAGCGTAAGCGACAGGTCCTACTATGAAAAACTGTTTTTT	CSVSDRSYYEKLFF	14	.	.	TRBV29-1	TRBJ1-4
TGTGCCAGCAGTGGAACTAGCGGGCCTTACAATGAGCAGTTCTTC	CASSGTSGPYNEQFF	15	once	TRBD2	TRBV25-1	TRBJ2-1
TGTGCCTGGCTCGGAACAGGACGAGCTAACTATGGCTACACCTTC	CAWLGTGRANYGYTF	15	.	.	TRBV30	TRBJ1-2
TGTGCCAGCAATCTACCACAGGGTAGGAACGAGCAGTACTTC	CASNLPQGRNEQYF	14	few	.	TRBV2	TRBJ2-7
TGTGCCAGCAGCCAAGATTGGAGCTACACTTCTGCCTATGGCTACACCTTC	CASSQDWSYTSAYGYTF	17	.	.	TRBV4-2	TRBJ1-2
TGTGCCAGCAGCCCTGCGGGGGAGGGCTATGGCTACACCTTC	CASSPAGEGYGYTF	14	.	.	TRBV27	TRBJ1-2
TGTGCCAGCAGCCCAACCAGGGCGCCCGGGGAGCTGTTTTTT	CASSPTRAPGELFF	14	few	.	TRBV6-5	TRBJ2-2
TGTGCCAGCGGGGACTTACTCCGGGTCCCCGGGGAGCTGTTTTTT	CASGDLLRVPGELFF	15	.	.	TRBV7-2	TRBJ2-2
TGTGCCAGCAGTGAATTTGTGTCTGCAGATACGCAGTATTTT	CASSEFVSADTQYF	14	.	.	TRBV25-1	TRBJ2-3
TGTGCCAGCAGCCTGGACGGTGGAAACACTGAAGCTTTCTTT	CASSLDGGNTEAFF	14	.	.	TRBV5-6	TRBJ1-1
TGTGCCAGCAGCGTAGCGGGAGACCTCAGTGAGCAGTTCTTC	CASSVAGDLSEQFF	14	.	.	TRBV9	TRBJ2-1
TGTGCCAGCAGTCTCAGCCTATTCTACGAGCAGTACTTC	CASSLSLFYEQYF	13	.	.	TRBV28	TRBJ2-7
TGTGCCAGCAGTCTTGGGAACCACTACGAGCAGTACTTC	CASSLGNHYEQYF	13	.	.	TRBV5-6	TRBJ2-7
TGCGGATTACGGCGTGGGGGACAGATCTACTTC	CGLRRGGQIYF	11	.	TRBD1	TRBV29-1	TRBJ2-7
TGTGCCAGCAGCCGAGGGTCAGGTCAGCCCCAGCATTTT	CASSRGSGQPQHF	13	.	.	TRBV13	TRBJ1-5